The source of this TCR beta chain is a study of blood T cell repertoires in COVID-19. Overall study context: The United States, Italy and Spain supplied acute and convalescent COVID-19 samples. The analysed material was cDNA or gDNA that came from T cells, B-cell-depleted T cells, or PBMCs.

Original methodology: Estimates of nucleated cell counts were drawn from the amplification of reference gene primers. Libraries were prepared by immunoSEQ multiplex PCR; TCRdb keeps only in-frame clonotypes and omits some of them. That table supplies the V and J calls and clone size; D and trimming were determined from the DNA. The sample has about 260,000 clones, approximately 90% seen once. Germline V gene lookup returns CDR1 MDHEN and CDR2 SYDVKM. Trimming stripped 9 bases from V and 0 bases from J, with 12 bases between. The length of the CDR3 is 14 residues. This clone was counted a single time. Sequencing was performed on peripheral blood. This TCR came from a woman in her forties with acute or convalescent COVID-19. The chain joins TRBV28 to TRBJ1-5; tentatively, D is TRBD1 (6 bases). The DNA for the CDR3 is TGTGCCAGTGACGGACAGATTAGCAATCAGCCCCAGCATTTT. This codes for CASDGQISNQPQHF. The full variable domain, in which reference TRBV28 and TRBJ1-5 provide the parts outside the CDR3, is DVKVTQSSRYLVKRTGEKVFLECVQDMDHENMFWYRQDPGLGLRLIYFSYDVKMKEKGDIPEGYSVSREKKERFSLILESASTNQTSMYLCASDGQISNQPQHFGDGTRLSIL.